Here is one T cell receptor beta chain with its context. As yet, its antigen is unknown. The sample is drawn from a study of Ad26.COV2.S vaccination and SARS-CoV-2 variants. About the research overall: The study gave Ad26.COV2.S intramuscularly, once or twice 56 days apart. Study-level results: Reportedly, after vaccination the spike-specific CD8+ and CD4+ T cell responses displayed substantial breadth.

CDR1 and CDR2 from the germline V gene are SGHAT and FQNNGV. The CDR3 contains 14 residues. Germline trimming cut 4 bases from V and 5 bases from J; bases unmatched to any gene: 4. Using immunoSEQ multiplex PCR, the repertoire was profiled, and TCRdb retains in-frame clones only, with some absent. Found here are approximately 350,000 clones, 83% of them singletons; the top ten hold 7.4%. The treatment denotes: approximately 18 received Ad26.COV2.S at low or high dose, single or two shots; 5 received placebo; per-sample allocation not given. Following the first vaccine or placebo injection, samples were taken on day 63.

The sequenced sample was peripheral blood, obtained in a trial of Ad26.COV2.S vaccine versus placebo. The source of this sequence is a person aged 18-65 years who received the Ad26.COV2.S COVID-19 vaccine or a placebo. The chain has TRBV11-2 and TRBJ2-5; 10 nucleotides align to TRBD1. The CDR3 is CASSWDRGRETQYF. The CDR3 bases are TGTGCCAGCAGCTGGGACAGGGGCCGGGAGACCCAGTACTTC. The full variable domain, with the rest looked up from reference TRBV11-2 and TRBJ2-5, is EAGVAQSPRYKIIEKRQSVAFWCNPISGHATLYWYQQILGQGPKLLIQFQNNGVVDDSQLPKDRFSAERLKGVDSTLKIQPAKLEDSAVYLCASSWDRGRETQYFGPGTRLLVL.